One T cell receptor (beta chain) is described in this entry. Under the authors' procedure: It was from reference gene primer amplification that nucleated cell counts were estimated. Sequencing was performed with immunoSEQ multiplex PCR; in TCRdb, only in-frame clones are kept and a portion is missing. The D gene and trimming were derived from the DNA, and the V and J assignments and clone size from that table. The data hold around 180,000 clones, with 88% observed a single time. The CDR3 runs 14 residues. Trimming removed 11 bases from V and 6 bases from J, with 19 bases in between. Looked up from germline, CDR1 is LNHDA and CDR2 is SQIVND (reference sequence). This record comes from a study of blood T cell repertoires in COVID-19. On the study more broadly: Researchers got acute and convalescent COVID-19 samples from the United States, Italy and Spain. The analysed material was cDNA or gDNA that came from T cells, B-cell-depleted T cells, or PBMCs.

The sequenced material came from peripheral blood. The sequence was collected from a human donor in a cohort sampled during active COVID-19. J is TRBJ1-4 and V is TRBV19; no clear D. The CDR3 DNA reads as TGTGCCTGGAGGAGGGCGACGCACCATGAAAAACTGTTTTTT. This encodes CAWRRATHHEKLFF. The variable domain in full, completed from reference TRBV19 and TRBJ1-4, reads DGGITQSPKYLFRKEGQNVTLSCEQNLNHDAMYWYRQDPGQGLRLIYYSQIVNDFQKGDIAEGYSVSREKKESFPLTVTSAQKNPTAFYLCAWRRATHHEKLFFGSGTQLSVL.